These T cell receptor beta chains were read from a single sample in a study of T cell responses to AZD1222 COVID-19 vaccine. Profiled with immunoSEQ multiplex PCR; TCRdb holds only in-frame clones, not every one. The sample records under 100,000 clones, 80% to 90% being singletons. Specimen: peripheral blood, collected on day 0 of AZD1222 vaccination. These receptor sequences come from an adult in good health. The CDR3 runs from the conserved cysteine through the conserved F or W. The D gene is left open where the match is weak. For some rows the clone size is stated as once, few or many, or as a class when expanded; others skip it.

TRBV28,-,-,TRBJ2-1,CASSLSRREQFF,TGTGCCAGCAGTTTGTCCCGCCGGGAACAGTTCTTC
TRBV18,once,-,TRBJ1-2,CASSADTAGGYTF,TGTGCCAGCTCAGCAGACACGGCAGGTGGCTACACCTTC
TRBV4-1,-,-,TRBJ1-1,CASSQFIGRRDTEAFF,TGCGCCAGCAGCCAGTTTATCGGGCGAAGGGACACTGAAGCTTTCTTT
TRBV2,-,-,TRBJ1-6,CASSAETENSPLHF,TGTGCCAGCAGTGCGGAGACAGAGAATTCACCCCTCCACTTT
TRBV5-8,-,-,TRBJ1-5,CASSLDRVRGNQHF,TGTGCCAGCAGCTTGGACAGAGTAAGGGGGAACCAGCATTTT
TRBV7-8,-,TRBD1,TRBJ1-2,CASSPTGVNYGYTF,TGTGCCAGCAGCCCCACAGGGGTCAACTATGGCTACACCTTC
TRBV28,-,TRBD2,TRBJ2-3,CASSRRTSGRNTQYF,TGTGCCAGCAGTCGCCGGACTAGCGGGAGGAATACGCAGTATTTT
TRBV2,-,-,TRBJ1-5,CASSFDNGPQHF,TGTGCCAGCAGTTTCGACAACGGGCCCCAGCATTTT
TRBV27,-,-,TRBJ2-5,CASSFWGSRETQYF,TGTGCCAGCAGTTTTTGGGGCTCGCGGGAGACCCAGTACTTC
TRBV19,-,-,TRBJ2-7,CASSSGGTFTYEQYF,TGTGCCAGTAGTTCAGGGGGGACCTTTACCTACGAGCAGTACTTC
TRBV9,-,-,TRBJ1-2,CASSVGGRYGYTF,TGTGCCAGCAGCGTAGGGGGCAGATATGGCTACACCTTC
TRBV19,-,-,TRBJ1-5,CASSIDMGHVNQPQHF,TGTGCCAGTAGTATAGATATGGGACACGTAAATCAGCCCCAGCATTTT
TRBV28,-,-,TRBJ1-6,CASSPDIWALHF,TGTGCCAGCAGTCCGGACATTTGGGCCCTCCACTTT
TRBV9,-,-,TRBJ1-1,CASSVMQLTEAFF,TGTGCCAGCAGCGTAATGCAGTTAACTGAAGCTTTCTTT
TRBV30,-,TRBD1,TRBJ1-1,CAWRVGTGLNTEAFF,TGTGCCTGGAGGGTAGGGACAGGACTGAACACTGAAGCTTTCTTT
TRBV7-6,-,TRBD1,TRBJ1-2,CASSLDWRTGNTGWGYTF,TGTGCCAGCAGCTTAGATTGGCGGACAGGGAATACGGGATGGGGCTACACCTTC
TRBV6-5,once,-,TRBJ1-4,CASFSRPATNEKLFF,TGTGCCAGCTTTTCCCGGCCTGCAACTAATGAAAAACTGTTTTTT
TRBV30,-,-,TRBJ1-2,CASETLARGTYGYTF,TGTGCCTCAGAAACCCTGGCACGAGGAACCTATGGCTACACCTTC
TRBV24-1,-,-,TRBJ2-5,CATSDLAKTQYF,TGTGCCACCAGTGATTTGGCGAAGACCCAGTACTTC
TRBV9,-,TRBD2,TRBJ2-1,CASSGTSLNNEQFF,TGTGCCAGCAGCGGGACTAGCCTAAACAACGAGCAGTTCTTC
TRBV6-1,-,-,TRBJ1-1,CASSETLNTEAFF,TGTGCCAGCAGTGAAACCTTGAACACTGAAGCTTTCTTT
TRBV6-5,-,TRBD1,TRBJ1-6,CASSYGTGSSPLHF,TGTGCCAGCAGTTATGGGACAGGGAGTTCACCCCTCCACTTT
TRBV7-8,-,-,TRBJ2-1,CASSLVRSSYNEQFF,TGTGCCAGCAGCTTAGTCCGGAGCTCCTACAATGAGCAGTTCTTC